These T cell receptor beta chains were read from a single sample in a study of shared clonotypes between healthy human individuals. Sequencing was performed with immunoSEQ multiplex PCR; in TCRdb, only in-frame clones are kept and a portion is missing. This table holds roughly 450,000 clones, around 79% found once. Sequencing was carried out using PBMCs. These receptors were taken from a woman aged 35 to 49 in good health. Some clones in this sample may be carry-over from other donors' samples. Both conserved end residues are trimmed from each CDR3.

j_call v_call cdr3_aa
TRBJ2-7 TRBV6-6 ASSYESAEQY
TRBJ2-1 TRBV5-1 ASSSDSYNEQF
TRBJ2-1 TRBV2 ASSSDRGVHNEQF
TRBJ1-3 TRBV28 ASSPSEYTIY
TRBJ2-6 TRBV18 ASSPIETLGANVLT
TRBJ1-2 TRBV2 ASRRQSYGYT
TRBJ1-1 TRBV19 ASSILPGTGKNTEAF
TRBJ1-5 TRBV30 AWSVGGGNQPQH
TRBJ1-4 TRBV7-2 ASSFKGEEKLF
- TRBV5-1 ASSHGTSDGEQY
TRBJ2-7 TRBV7-9 ASSASGEVGEQY
TRBJ1-1 TRBV11-2 ASSLEMYSEAF
TRBJ2-4 TRBV18 ASSPEGYFRTAIQY
TRBJ2-6 TRBV18 ASSPSASGANVLT
TRBJ2-1 TRBV6-1 ASTLSGTYNEQF
TRBJ1-1 TRBV11-2 ASLETGMNTEAF
TRBJ2-5 TRBV5-1 ASRLASQETQY
TRBJ2-7 TRBV25-1 AGNGQGRYEQY
TRBJ2-6 TRBV18 ASSPPTGGAGANVLT
TRBJ2-3 TRBV28 ASSRPPSGRVTDTQY
TRBJ2-1 TRBV9 ASSVGGQGSRDEQF
TRBJ2-1 TRBV28 ASRLAYNEQF